This T cell receptor beta chain is from a study of OX40 agonist ivuxolimab in advanced cancers. Study results and limitations: At doses 0.1 to 3.0 mg/kg, CD4+ and CD8+ clones expanded.

After removal of 7 bases from V and 5 bases from J, the junction contained 9 bases not matched to a gene. In germline, CDR1 is SGHRS, CDR2 YFSETQ. This CDR3 contains 14 residues. Profiled with immunoSEQ multiplex PCR; TCRdb holds only in-frame clones, not every one. The data hold 98,000 or so clones, with just under 85% observed a single time. Points on this clone: As yet, its antigen is unknown.

The source is an adult with an advanced solid tumor such as melanoma, head and neck, liver or kidney cancer. This specimen was CD4+ or CD8+ T cells sorted from blood, taken in a trial of the OX40 agonist ivuxolimab. The rearrangement links TRBV5-1 to TRBJ2-5, with 9 bases that match TRBD1. The CDR3 is CASFRTGAKETQYF. In DNA form, the CDR3 reads TGCGCCAGCTTTCGGACAGGGGCGAAGGAGACCCAGTACTTC. The entire variable domain, with the rest obtained from reference TRBV5-1 and TRBJ2-5, is as follows: KAGVTQTPRYLIKTRGQQVTLSCSPISGHRSVSWYQQTPGQGLQFLFEYFSETQRNKGNFPGRFSGRQFSNSRSEMNVSTLELGDSALYLCASFRTGAKETQYFGPGTRLLVL.